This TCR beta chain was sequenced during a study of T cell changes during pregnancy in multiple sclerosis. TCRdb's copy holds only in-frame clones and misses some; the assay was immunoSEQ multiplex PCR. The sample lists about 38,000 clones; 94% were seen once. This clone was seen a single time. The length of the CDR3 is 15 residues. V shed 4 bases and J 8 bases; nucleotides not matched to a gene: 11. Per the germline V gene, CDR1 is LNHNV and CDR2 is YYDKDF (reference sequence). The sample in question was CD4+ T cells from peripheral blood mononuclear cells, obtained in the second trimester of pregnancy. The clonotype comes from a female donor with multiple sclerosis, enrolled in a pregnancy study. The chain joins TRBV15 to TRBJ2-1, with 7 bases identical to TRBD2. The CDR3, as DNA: TGTGCCACCAGCATTAGGAGCGGGATTGAGGATGAGCAGTTCTTC. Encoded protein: CATSIRSGIEDEQFF. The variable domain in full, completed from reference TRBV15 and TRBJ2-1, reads DAMVIQNPRYQVTQFGKPVTLSCSQTLNHNVMYWYQQKSSQAPKLLFHYYDKDFNNEADTPDNFQSRRPNTSFCFLDIRSPGLGDTAMYLCATSIRSGIEDEQFFGPGTRLTVL.